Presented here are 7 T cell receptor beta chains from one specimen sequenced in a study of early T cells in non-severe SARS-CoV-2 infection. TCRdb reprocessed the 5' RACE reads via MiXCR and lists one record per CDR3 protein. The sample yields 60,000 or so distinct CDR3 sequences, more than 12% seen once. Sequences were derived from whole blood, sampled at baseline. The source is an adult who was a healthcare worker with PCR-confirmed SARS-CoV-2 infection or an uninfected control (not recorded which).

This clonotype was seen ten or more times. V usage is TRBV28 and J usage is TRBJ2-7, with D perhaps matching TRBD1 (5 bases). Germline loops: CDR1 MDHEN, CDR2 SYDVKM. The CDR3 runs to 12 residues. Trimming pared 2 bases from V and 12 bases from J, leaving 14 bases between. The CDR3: CASSLNTERGYF. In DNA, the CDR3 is TGTGCCAGCAGTTTAAATACAGAAAGGGGGTACTTC. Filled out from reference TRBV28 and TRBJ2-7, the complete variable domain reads DVKVTQSSRYLVKRTGEKVFLECVQDMDHENMFWYRQDPGLGLRLIYFSYDVKMKEKGDIPEGYSVSREKKERFSLILESASTNQTSMYLCASSLNTERGYFGPGTRLTVT.

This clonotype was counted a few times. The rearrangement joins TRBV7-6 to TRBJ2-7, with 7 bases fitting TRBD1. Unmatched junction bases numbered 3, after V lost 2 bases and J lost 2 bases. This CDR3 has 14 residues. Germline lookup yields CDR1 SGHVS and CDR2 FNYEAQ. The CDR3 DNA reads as TGTGCCAGCAGCTTACAGGGGGATGCCTACGAGCAGTACTTC. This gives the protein CASSLQGDAYEQYF.

CDR3 sequence reads: CASSPLRNTGELFF. CDR3 in DNA: TGTGCCAGCAGCCCTCTGAGAAACACCGGGGAGCTGTTTTTT. This chain links TRBV3-1 with TRBJ2-2; D is unresolved. Trimming removed 4 bases from V and 2 bases from J, with 8 bases in between. The CDR3 has 14 residues. Germline CDR1 LGHDT, CDR2 YNNKEL (reference sequence).

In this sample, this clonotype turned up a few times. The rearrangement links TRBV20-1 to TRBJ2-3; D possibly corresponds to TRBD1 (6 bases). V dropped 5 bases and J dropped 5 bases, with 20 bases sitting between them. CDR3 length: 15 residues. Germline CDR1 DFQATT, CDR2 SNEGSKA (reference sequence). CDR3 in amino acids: CSASTFRGTLDTQYF. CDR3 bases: TGCAGTGCTTCTACATTCAGGGGCACACTAGATACGCAGTATTTT.

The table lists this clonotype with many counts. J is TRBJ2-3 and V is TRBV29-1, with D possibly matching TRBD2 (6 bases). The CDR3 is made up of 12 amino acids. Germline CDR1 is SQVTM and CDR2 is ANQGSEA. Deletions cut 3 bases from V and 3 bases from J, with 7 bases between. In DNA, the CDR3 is TGCAGCGTTGACAGCGGGACAGATACGCAGTATTTT. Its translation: CSVDSGTDTQYF.

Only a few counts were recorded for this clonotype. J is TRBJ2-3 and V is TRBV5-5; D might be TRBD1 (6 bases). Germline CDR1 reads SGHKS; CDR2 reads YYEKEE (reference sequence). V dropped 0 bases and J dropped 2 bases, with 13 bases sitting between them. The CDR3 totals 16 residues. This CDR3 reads CASSLERRTATDTQYF. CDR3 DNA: TGTGCCAGCAGCTTGGAACGGCGGACAGCCACAGATACGCAGTATTTT.

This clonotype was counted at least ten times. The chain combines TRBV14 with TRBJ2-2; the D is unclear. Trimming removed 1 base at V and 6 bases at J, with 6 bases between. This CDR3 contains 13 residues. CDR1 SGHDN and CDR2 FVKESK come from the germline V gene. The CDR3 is CASSQVGSGELFF. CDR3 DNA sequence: TGTGCCAGCAGCCAAGTGGGTTCCGGGGAGCTGTTTTTT.